The source of this T cell receptor (beta chain) is a study of cytomegalovirus exposure and HLA in healthy donors (TCRdb year 2017). Background for the entire study: In an earlier analysis of roughly 500 of the donors, under 300 Gb of sequence data and 95 million to 130 million unique TCR beta sequences from 180 million or so T cells were reported. About 280 gigabases of sequencing data and some 85 million unique TCR sequences were included in an early release covering about 700 HLA-typed donors. The genetic ancestry cluster associated with self-reported Caucasian donors included 65% to 90% of the 398 genotyped donors. The study aimed to test whether signatures of past pathogen exposure could be identified by cataloging public T cell receptors. The T cell repertoires of roughly 660 subjects were profiled by immunosequencing and related to cytomegalovirus serostatus. Along with the approximately 600-subject first cohort, a separate validation cohort of over a hundred different subjects was used. The study combined high-throughput TCR immunosequencing, statistical association of individual TCRs with disease status, and machine learning to predict cytomegalovirus infection status. To study patterns of TCR occurrence, a later analysis re-analyzed previously published TCR beta repertoires from under 750 donors and added high-resolution HLA genotyping. The later analysis used no new phenotypic data to find candidate immune exposures, relying instead on TCR beta sequences and their occurrence across donors. To decide whether each TCR beta V gene segment behaved as functional or pseudogenic, an earlier analysis of several hundred of the donors relied on high-throughput TCR beta sequencing. Alongside the repertoire data, information on donor age, sex, ethnicity and CMV serostatus was compiled. In a later genetic analysis, genome-wide SNP genotypes for about three fifths of the 666 donors were used, and that subset was treated as a discovery cohort. All discovery cohort repertoires had been generated using a single sequencing platform. HLA typing covered class I and class II loci at four-digit resolution. Typing coverage varied by locus: roughly 620-640 donors for A, B, C, DRB1 and DQB1; roughly 520 for DQA1; about 570 for DPA1; roughly 470 for DPB1. Roughly five DR-DQ haplotypes were treated as single units for association and clustering because of strong linkage in the cohort. Across some 400 genotyped donors of the cohort, an average of approximately 240,000 unique TCR beta nucleotide sequences per donor were sequenced, and roughly 20% of those sequences were non-productive. Study-wide findings and limitations: A later analysis associated about 17,000 TCR beta sequences with specific HLA alleles at a false discovery rate of 0.05. Most TCR sequences were seen in very few donors, while some public TCRs were found in many individuals. The classifier was reported to diagnose cytomegalovirus status with high specificity and sensitivity in both the original and validation cohorts. The presence/absence analyses assumed that sequencing depth was roughly uniform across donors, and that assumption may not be true. Some IMGT-functional V segments, including TRBV6-2 and TRBV6-3, could not be told apart with the 87-base-pair reads, so those segments were excluded. In an earlier analysis of 587 of the donors, most TCR beta V segments appeared in productive rearrangements about 90% or about 30% of the time, broadly matching IMGT annotations. An association between a missense DCLRE1C variant and V-gene and J-gene trimming of TCR beta chains was found in a later genetic analysis and replicated in an independent cohort. The authors suggested that the approach could potentially be extended to other disease states and immunological phenotypes. Over 15 rarely observed V segments, including chromosome 9 orphons, were excluded from the earlier analysis of about 500 of the donors because counts were too low. The study gave a list of some 150 TCR beta chains associated with cytomegalovirus. Only TCR beta chains were sequenced in this cohort, and the absence of alpha or paired-chain data limited detectable features. A further reported finding was that TCR beta sequences accurately predicted the HLA-A and HLA-B alleles for most subjects in the first cohort. The only immune exposure information available for the cohort was CMV serostatus. A later analysis reported that several top co-occurrence clusters appeared linked to parvovirus B19, influenza, CMV and Epstein-Barr virus. In a later analysis, HLA-associated TCR beta chains showed more clonal expansion and lower generation probabilities than non-associated chains that were equally common. HLA typing was unavailable for some donors at each locus, so association tests used only the typed subset. Most CMV-associated TCR beta chains appeared to be HLA-restricted in a later analysis, and the HLA associations seemed to be driven largely by CMV exposure. Linkage disequilibrium might explain the correlated functional status among segregating V segments, but an unknown experimental factor could not be ruled out. According to a later analysis, TCR association rates differed among HLA loci, with DRB1 alleles showing the most associated TCRs and HLA-C alleles showing the fewest. When HLA alleles, especially DR and DQ, strongly co-occurred, attributing TCR associations to individual alleles was difficult. In a later genetic analysis, fewer N-insertions in productive TCRs were reported among donors in an Asian-associated ancestry cluster than the roughly 640-donor mean. A cluster of highly shared sequence variants was judged likely to represent a technical artifact of the sequencing pipeline. In vitro tests confirmed that three of the cytomegalovirus-associated TCR beta chains recognize cytomegalovirus antigens.

The cohort was made up of roughly 670 healthy bone marrow donors. All cohort members were sampled while nominally healthy, although unrecorded immune exposures were likely present. The donor was CMV seronegative and was included in the group of several hundred seronegative cohort members. Every donor gave a peripheral blood sample, and the peripheral blood mononuclear cells from that sample were used for TCR beta sequencing. The Qiagen DNeasy Blood Extraction Kit was used to extract genomic DNA from the blood cell samples. Only a few counts were recorded for this clone. The antigen this receptor binds is unknown. No much larger clone is present one base from it, and per-base qualities are unavailable. Other DNA sequences in the sample encode the same CDR3. Inclusive of the bounding cysteine and phenylalanine, the CDR3 is 15 residues long. This entry keeps only the CDR3 DNA: 45 bases, framed from base 1. A distance of 5 bases separates the germline ends of V and J, which lose 2 bases and 0 bases respectively. CDR1 and CDR2 (MNHNY, SVGAGI) derive from the germline V gene (reference sequence).

Libraries were constructed by the immunoSEQ multiplex PCR assay. For the multiplex PCR, a mixture combining 60 forward primers for TCR Vbeta segments and 13 reverse primers for TCR Jbeta segments was used. The CDR3 region of rearranged TCR beta genes was amplified from genomic DNA by a multiplex PCR assay. The amplified TCR beta libraries were sequenced on the Illumina HiSeq System as 87-base-pair reads. The authors processed their data as follows. In a later analysis, roughly 80 million unique TCR beta chains were counted across the roughly 670 repertoires, and around 11 million of these chains were shared by at least two donors. Raw reads were error-corrected and collapsed into unique sequences by a nearest-neighbor algorithm in which closely related sequences were merged to remove PCR and sequencing errors. To assign V, D and J gene segments, CDR3 sequences were aligned to IMGT reference sequences. For a sequence to be retained, a match of at least six nucleotides was required to both a V gene segment and a J gene segment. Rearrangements were classified as productive when the CDR3 lacked stop codons and remained in frame with V and J, and all other rearrangements were classified as non-productive. Following IMGT convention, CDR3 was defined as the stretch from the second conserved V-encoded cysteine up to the conserved J-encoded phenylalanine. The earlier analysis of about 570 of the donors excluded any sequence lacking an unambiguous match to a single V gene segment. An earlier analysis of 587 of the donors classified V segments as functional when productive rearrangements were above 56.7% and as segregating when the standard deviation between donors was above 5%. To diagnose cytomegalovirus status from the catalog of TCR beta chain sequences, a statistical classification framework was built. In a later analysis, V and J genes were assigned by comparing TCR nucleotide sequences against IMGT/GENE-DB human TR gene sequences. The TCRdist pipeline was used in a later analysis to assign CDR3 sequences and most-parsimonious VDJ recombination scenarios. A later analysis defined each TCR beta chain by its CDR3 amino acid sequence plus V-gene family, and excluded reads lacking a unique V-gene family. A later analysis removed several hundred highly shared, low-generation-probability nucleotide sequences to deal with suspected cross-contamination and a sequencing artifact. A later analysis calculated a clonal expansion index for each public chain from normalized within-repertoire ranks of inferred template counts. In a later analysis, generation probabilities were computed with a VDJ recombination model fitted to out-of-frame rearrangements, and the resulting probabilities were checked against IGoR. Hypergeometric tests were used in a later analysis to score TCR-TCR, TCR-HLA and TCR-CMV co-occurrence, with a repertoire-size bias correction applied to the TCR pairs. False discovery rates were estimated in a later analysis by permuting HLA or CMV assignments 20 times. In a later analysis, co-occurring TCRs were grouped using DBSCAN, with TCRdist sequence similarity added in when clustering inside HLA-allele-positive subsets. For co-occurrence clustering, repertoires with fewer than 30,000 or more than 120,000 public chains were excluded, along with 5 or 6 repertoires with anomalous nucleotide sharing. In its TCRdb copy, this immuneACCESS table keeps in-frame sequences only and misses some clones. Where compared with another copy, unresolved V genes explain less than half of these, and the others have no known cause. Clone size and the V and J calls come from that table; the DNA yielded D and trimming. Here the sample has roughly 100,000 clones; around 80% occur a single time. The top ten clonotypes cover 2% to 2.5% of the sample.

Recombination linked TRBV6-6 to TRBJ1-6, with the D gene call left open. The source of this sequence is a man in his forties in good health and CMV-seronegative. Input material: PBMCs. The CDR3 corresponds to CASSYESSYNSPLHF. The sequence in DNA is TGTGCCAGCAGTTACGAGAGCTCCTATAATTCACCCCTCCACTTT.